The clone carrying this T cell receptor (beta chain) was found many times. The antigen remains unidentified. 5'RACE primed at constant segments yielded TCR alpha and TCR beta cDNA libraries bearing sample barcodes and UMIs. TCRdb redid the calling of the 5' RACE reads with MiXCR, one entry per CDR3 protein. The sample lists 250,000 to 350,000 distinct CDR3 sequences, 13% to 15% occurring once. The entry originates in a study of T-cell memory formation after mild COVID-19. The study, taken as a whole, reports: Pre-infection memory contained some responding clones, which suggested that cross-reactive memory had joined.

Sequencing input: PBMCs or a T cell subset sorted from them (not recorded which). The sequence came from a man aged 18 to 30 who had mild COVID-19 (a few samples of this study predate the infection). Cell type and time point are not known.

The CDR3 region is CASSLARAGELFF. The DNA for the CDR3 is TGCGCCAGCAGCTTGGCCAGGGCCGGGGAGCTGTTTTTT. The chain carries TRBV5-1 and TRBJ2-2; the D gene is possibly TRBD1 (5 bases). Trimming cost V 0 bases and J 6 bases, with 6 bases left between them. The CDR3 extends over 13 amino acids. Germline assignment: CDR1 SGHRS and CDR2 YFSETQ.